This TCR beta chain was profiled in a study of CXCR3-negative and CXCR3-positive naive CD8 T cells (dated by TCRdb to between 2018 and 2020). In the study overall: In total, some 150 million TRB reads were obtained, corresponding to roughly 1.5 +/- 0.3 million reads per library. Diversity and physicochemical repertoire analyses covered 11 donors pooled from two independent experiments. For the TRBV-TRBJ cluster analysis, the naive subsets came from a handful of donors, while the memory cells came from 3 donors.

Sequencing took place on a NextSeq 550. The Human TCR Profiling Kit (MiLaboratory) was used to prepare UMI-labeled 5' RACE TRB cDNA libraries. cDNA synthesis used the entire amount of extracted RNA, and PCR amplification then used the entire amount of cDNA produced. Libraries were prepared in parallel with an identical number of PCR cycles. The authors' analysis ran thus. With a minimum of two reads required per UMI, MIGEC and MiXCR pulled out about 50,000 +/- 10,000 unique UMI-labeled TRB cDNA molecules from each library. Each library averaged 40,000 +/- 10,000 functional in-frame TRB CDR3 nucleotide clonotypes without stop codons. After downsampling to 5000 UMI-labeled TRB molecules per sample, diversity metrics such as normalized Shannon-Wiener and Chao1 were calculated in VDJtools. VDJtools computed clonotype-size-weighted physicochemical properties of the central five CDR3 residues: interaction energy, strength, volume and Kidera factor 4. TCRdb reprocessed the public reads and reports one entry per CDR3 protein sequence, without DNA. For this entry, the V and J calls and clone size follow TCRdb and not the study's own pipeline. The sample table records 70,000 to 100,000 distinct CDR3 sequences. Approximately 1.7% of the sample rests with the top ten.

Notes on this clonotype: Its recognized antigen is unknown.

Each CD8+ T cell subset was flow-sorted in triplicate, with 250,000 to 350,000 cells per subset placed directly into RLT lysis buffer. Naive CD8+ T cells were defined stringently as CD45RO-CCR7+CD27+CD95- to exclude memory contaminants. Peripheral blood mononuclear cells were isolated from buffy coats by standard density gradient centrifugation. A FACSAria III was used to flow-sort naive CD8+ T cells into CXCR3-negative and CXCR3-positive populations. Total RNA was extracted from sorted cells with an RNeasy Mini Kit. Taken from cysteine to phenylalanine, the CDR3 has 12 residues. No DNA was logged. Per the germline V gene, MDHEN is the CDR1 and SYDVKM is the CDR2. Summary of the overall study and its limitations: Naive CXCR3-negative and CXCR3-positive cells from the same donor showed similar TRBV-TRBJ usage, whereas memory cells showed distinct patterns. Because surface CD5, which is linked to self-reactivity in mice, was comparable between the naive subsets, TCR interaction strength was also inferred from the physicochemical properties of TRB CDR3s. CXCR3 expression partially decreased after cryopreservation, so most assays used freshly isolated PBMCs. Both naive subsets had comparably high repertoire diversity, while memory CD8+ T cells had much lower repertoire diversity. Compared with CXCR3-negative naive cells, CXCR3-positive naive cells had TRB CDR3s with higher hydrophobicity (lower Kidera factor 4), lower energy, and higher strength and volume indices.

Sequences were obtained from naive CXCR3- CD8+ T cells from blood. This specimen's cell subset or site label, interpreted: CD45RO-CCR7+CD27+CD95- naive CD8+ T cells lacking CXCR3 (TNR3-). In this chain, TRBV28 is recombined with TRBJ2-1. The TCR originated in a human donor in good health. Some clones in this sample may be carry-over from other donors' samples. The CDR3 protein is CASSLWAAEEFF.